This TCR beta chain was found in a study of beta chain features in type 1 diabetes. The study, taken as a whole, reports: TCRB CDR3s from Type 1 diabetes patients were moderately but significantly shorter in all four CD4+ subsets.

The isolated RNA, all of it, was reverse transcribed, so expressed TCRB transcripts were what got sequenced. Samples of naive, central memory and regulatory T cells yielded a mean of about 3.8 million reads. The data were produced by immunoSEQ multiplex PCR, yet TCRdb's version contains in-frame clones alone and is incomplete. The sample yields roughly 400,000 clones, over 11% seen once. In regard to this clone: The target antigen is unknown.

Germline V lookup: CDR1 SGHDN, CDR2 FVKESK. The V end lost 9 bases, the J end lost 2 bases, and 14 bases lay between the germline ends. The CDR3 spans 14 residues. This TCR was sampled from a man younger than 45 in good health. V and J are TRBV14 and TRBJ1-5; perhaps TRBD1 as D (5 bases). The sequenced sample consisted of naive CD4+ T cells from blood. The CDR3 DNA sequence: TGTGCCAGTGATGAGGGGTTGCGCAATCAGCCCCAGCATTTT. Translated, it gives CASDEGLRNQPQHF.